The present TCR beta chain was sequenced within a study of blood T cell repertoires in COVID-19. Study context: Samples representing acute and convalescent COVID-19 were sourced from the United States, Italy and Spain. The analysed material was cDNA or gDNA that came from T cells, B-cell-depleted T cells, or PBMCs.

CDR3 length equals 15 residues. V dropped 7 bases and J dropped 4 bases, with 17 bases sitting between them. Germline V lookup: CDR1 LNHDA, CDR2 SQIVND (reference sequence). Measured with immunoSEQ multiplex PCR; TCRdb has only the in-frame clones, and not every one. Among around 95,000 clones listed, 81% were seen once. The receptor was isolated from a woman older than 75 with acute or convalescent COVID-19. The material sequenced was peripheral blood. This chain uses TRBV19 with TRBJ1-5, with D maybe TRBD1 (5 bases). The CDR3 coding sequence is TGTGCCAGTACCCCCGTAGACAGATTTAATCAGCCCCAGCATTTT. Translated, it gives CASTPVDRFNQPQHF.